This T cell receptor (beta chain) is drawn from a study of cytomegalovirus exposure and HLA in healthy donors. General study results and limits: Sequencing artifact likely explains a cluster of highly shared sequence variants.

Use of 60 Vbeta and 13 Jbeta primers characterized the PCR. Per the study methods: About 12 million of the roughly 77 million unique TCR beta chains counted in a later analysis were shared. Sequencing was performed with immunoSEQ multiplex PCR; in TCRdb, only in-frame clones are kept and a portion is missing. V and J calls plus clone size are reproduced from that table; the DNA served to infer D and trimming. The table has 150,000 to 200,000 clones, 81% seen once; the top ten hold around 2%. Germline lookup yields CDR1 SGHVS and CDR2 FNYEAQ. After removal of 5 bases from V and 7 bases from J, the junction contained 8 bases not matched to a gene. This CDR3 is 14 amino acids long. This clone appeared a few times. Antigen specificity is unknown.

V is TRBV7-6 and J is TRBJ2-1; 7 nucleotides line up with TRBD2. The material sequenced was PBMCs. The receptor's source is a young man in good health and CMV-seronegative. CDR3 coding DNA: TGTGCCAGCAGCCTTGGGGGGGTTCAGAATGAGCAGTTCTTC. Its translation is CASSLGGVQNEQFF.